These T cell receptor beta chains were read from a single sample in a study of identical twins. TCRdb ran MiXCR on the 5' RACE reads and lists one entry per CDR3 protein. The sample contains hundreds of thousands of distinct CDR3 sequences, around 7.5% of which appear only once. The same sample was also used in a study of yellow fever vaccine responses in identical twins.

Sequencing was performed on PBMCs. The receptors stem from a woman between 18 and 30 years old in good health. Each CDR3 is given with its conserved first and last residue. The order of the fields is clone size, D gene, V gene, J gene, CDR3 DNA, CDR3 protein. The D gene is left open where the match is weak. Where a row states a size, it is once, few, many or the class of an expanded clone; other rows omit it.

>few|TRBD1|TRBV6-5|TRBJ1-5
TGTGCCAGCAGTTACTCGGGACAGGGGGACCAGCCCCAGCATTTT
CASSYSGQGDQPQHF
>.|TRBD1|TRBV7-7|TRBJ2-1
TGTGCCAGCAGCATCAGACAGGGTGGGGGTGAGCAGTTCTTC
CASSIRQGGGEQFF
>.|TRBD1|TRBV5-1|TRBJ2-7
TGCGCCAGCAGCTTCGGACAGGGAATGGACGAGCAGTACTTC
CASSFGQGMDEQYF
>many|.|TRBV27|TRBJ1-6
TGTGCCAGCAGCATATGGGGCAGGGTGGATAATTCACCCCTCCACTTT
CASSIWGRVDNSPLHF
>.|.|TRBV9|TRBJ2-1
TGTGCCAGCAGTCCACCGGCGGCTACCTACAATGAGCAGTTCTTC
CASSPPAATYNEQFF
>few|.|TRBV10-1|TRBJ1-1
TGCGCCAGCAGTGGAAGGCTGAACACTGAAGCTTTCTTT
CASSGRLNTEAFF
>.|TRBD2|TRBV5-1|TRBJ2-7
TGCGCCAGCAGCCTCCCTGCCAGCGGGAATCTCTACGAGCAGTACTTC
CASSLPASGNLYEQYF
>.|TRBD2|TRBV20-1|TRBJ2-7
TGCAGTGCAACAAACACTACTAGCGGGAGACCATCAACCTACGAGCAGTACTTC
CSATNTTSGRPSTYEQYF
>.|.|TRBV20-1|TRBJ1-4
TGCAGTGCTACCCGACAGACAACTAATGAAAAACTGTTTTTT
CSATRQTTNEKLFF
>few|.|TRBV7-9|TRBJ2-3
TGTGCCAGCAGCACCCGGGACGCACACCCTAGCACAGATACGCAGTATTTT
CASSTRDAHPSTDTQYF
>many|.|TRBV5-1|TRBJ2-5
TGCGCCAGCAGCTTAATCGGGAGAGGTGACCAGTACTTC
CASSLIGRGDQYF
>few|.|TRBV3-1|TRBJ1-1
TGTGCCAGCAGCCGAACCGGGACCCACGAGGGAAACACTGAAGCTTTCTTT
CASSRTGTHEGNTEAFF
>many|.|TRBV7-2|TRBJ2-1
TGTGCCAGCAGCTTCAGGGGGAGGTTCAATGAGCAGTTCTTC
CASSFRGRFNEQFF
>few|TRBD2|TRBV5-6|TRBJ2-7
TGTGCCAGCAGCTTAGGCCCTAGCGGCCCCTACGAGCAGTACTTC
CASSLGPSGPYEQYF
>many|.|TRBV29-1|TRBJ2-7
TGCAGCGTCCGAGGGGGTATCTCCTACGAGCAGTACTTC
CSVRGGISYEQYF
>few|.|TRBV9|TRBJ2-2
TGTGCCAGCAGCCCAGGGGGGCCCTTAGAGGGCGGGGAGCTGTTTTTT
CASSPGGPLEGGELFF
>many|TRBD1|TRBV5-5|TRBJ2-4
TGTGCCAGCAGATCGGACAGGGAGGCCAAAAACATTCAGTACTTC
CASRSDREAKNIQYF
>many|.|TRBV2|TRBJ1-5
TGTGCCACCACGGGGGATAGCAATCAGCCCCAGCATTTT
CATTGDSNQPQHF
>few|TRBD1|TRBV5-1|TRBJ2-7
TGCGCCAGCAGACCACAGGGGGTCTACGAGCAGTACTTC
CASRPQGVYEQYF
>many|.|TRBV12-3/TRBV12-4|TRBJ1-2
TGTGCCAGCAGTTTAGGCAGGAGGGTCTATGGCTACACCTTC
CASSLGRRVYGYTF
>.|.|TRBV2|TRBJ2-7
TGTGCCAGCAGTGGGGCGGAGCGCACCTACGAGCAGTACTTC
CASSGAERTYEQYF
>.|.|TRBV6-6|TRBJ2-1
TGTGCCAGCAGTTCTCAGGGGTCTGAGCAGTTCTTC
CASSSQGSEQFF
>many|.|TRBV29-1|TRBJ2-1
TGCAGCGTTGGAGCCCGCCGTGAAAACAATGAGCAGTTCTTC
CSVGARRENNEQFF
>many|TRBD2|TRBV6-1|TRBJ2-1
TGTGCCAGCAGTCTAGCGGGAGGATGGCGCAATGAGCAGTTCTTC
CASSLAGGWRNEQFF
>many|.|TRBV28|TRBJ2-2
TGTGCCAGTCAACTCAGGGACACCGGGGAGCTGTTTTTT
CASQLRDTGELFF
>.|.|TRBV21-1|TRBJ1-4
TGTGCCAGCAGCAAAGGGGTTGGACAGGGGCCGGCTAATGAAAAACTGTTTTTT
CASSKGVGQGPANEKLFF
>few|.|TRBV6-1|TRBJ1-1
TGTGCCAGCATAGGGTCGGTGGACACTGAAGCTTTCTTT
CASIGSVDTEAFF
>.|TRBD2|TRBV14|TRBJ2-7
TGTGCCAGCAGCCAAGATAACTACGGGAGGGACGAGCAGTACTTC
CASSQDNYGRDEQYF
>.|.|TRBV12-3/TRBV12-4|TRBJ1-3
TGTGCCAGCAGCTCAGGACTCTCTGGAAACACCATATATTTT
CASSSGLSGNTIYF
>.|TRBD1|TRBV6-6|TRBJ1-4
TGTGCCAGCAACGGACAGGGGTTGGAAAAACTGTTTTTT
CASNGQGLEKLFF
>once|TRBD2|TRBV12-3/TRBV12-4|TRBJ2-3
TGTACCAGCAGTTGGGGTAGCGGGGGGTACCAGCGCACAGATACGCAGTATTTT
CTSSWGSGGYQRTDTQYF
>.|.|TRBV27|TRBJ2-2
TGTGCCAGCAGTTTATTGGCTACCAACGGGGAGCTGTTTTTT
CASSLLATNGELFF
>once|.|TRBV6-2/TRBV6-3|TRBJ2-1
TGTGCCAGCAGCCATTGGGGGAATGAGCAGTTCTTC
CASSHWGNEQFF
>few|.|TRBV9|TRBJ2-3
TGTGCCAGCAGCGGAGGGGACTCCAATACGCAGTATTTT
CASSGGDSNTQYF
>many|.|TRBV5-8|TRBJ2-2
TGTGCCAGCAGCCCGGCCTGGGCCGCCGGGGAGCTGTTTTTT
CASSPAWAAGELFF
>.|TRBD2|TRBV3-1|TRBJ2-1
TGTGCCAGCAGCCGGGCTAGCGGGGGGGCAAACTACAATGAGCAGTTCTTC
CASSRASGGANYNEQFF
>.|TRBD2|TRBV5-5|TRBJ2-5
TGTGCCAGCAGCGAATGGGGGGGATCGGAGACCCAGTACTTC
CASSEWGGSETQYF
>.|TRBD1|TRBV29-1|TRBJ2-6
TGCAGCGTCCCTAGCGCGACAGGGGCCTCCTCTGGGGCCAACGTCCTGACTTTC
CSVPSATGASSGANVLTF
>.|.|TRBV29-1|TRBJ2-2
TGCAGCGTTACCGACCGTCCCGGGGAGCTGTTTTTT
CSVTDRPGELFF
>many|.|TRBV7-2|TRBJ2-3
TGTGCCAGCAGCTTAGTGGGATTCACAGATACGCAGTATTTT
CASSLVGFTDTQYF
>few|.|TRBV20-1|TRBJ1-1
TGCAGTGCCATAGGAGGGCAGAGCATGAACACTGAAGCTTTCTTT
CSAIGGQSMNTEAFF
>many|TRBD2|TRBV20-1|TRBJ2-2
TGCAGTGCTAGCCAAACTAGCGGGGGCACCGGGGAGCTGTTTTTT
CSASQTSGGTGELFF
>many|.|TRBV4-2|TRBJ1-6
TGTGCCAGCAGCCCAAGGACAGATAATTCACCCCTCCACTTT
CASSPRTDNSPLHF
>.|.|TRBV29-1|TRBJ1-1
TGCAGCGTTGGCCAGGCCCCCACTGAAGCTTTCTTT
CSVGQAPTEAFF
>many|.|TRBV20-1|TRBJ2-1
TGCAGTGCTAGAGTCCTCACACACAATGAGCAGTTCTTC
CSARVLTHNEQFF
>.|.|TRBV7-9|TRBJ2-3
TGTGCCAGCAGCCCGACTAGTCTTACCACAGATACGCAGTATTTT
CASSPTSLTTDTQYF
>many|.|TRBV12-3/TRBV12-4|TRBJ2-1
TGTGCCAGCAGTTCCAGACAGTTGAATGAGCAGTTCTTC
CASSSRQLNEQFF
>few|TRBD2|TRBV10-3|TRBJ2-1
TGTGCCATCAGTGACCACGGGGGGTTGAATGAGCAGTTCTTC
CAISDHGGLNEQFF